Given below is one T cell receptor (beta chain) in context. This clonotype was seen more than once but under ten times. No antigen is known for it. This sequence may be a read error, since a much larger clone differs from it by one base. The TCR beta CDR3 regions were amplified from the RNA transcripts. For the first round of RT-PCR on the TCR CDR3, the HTBI primer set was used together with the Qiagen OneStep RT-PCR kit. Libraries were constructed in a second round of multiplex PCR, after which size selection and purification were performed. The libraries were sequenced on an Illumina HiSeq2000 using paired-end 100 bp reads. As for the original processing: Raw data were processed with SOAPnuke, discarding reads with adapters, uncalled bases, mean Phred below 15, or no exact constant-primer or identifier match. COPE v1.2.5 was used to merge the high-quality paired reads, and each unique nucleotide sequence was defined as a clonotype. MiTCR v1.1 was used to align clonotypes to the IMGT TRBV, TRBD and TRBJ reference segments. Only V-J combinations with frequency above 0.0001, covering 99% to 99.2% of repertoires, were analysed. The TCS score was defined as F50 (clonal expansion) divided by E x V (chaos), with BLOSUM62-based TCRdist calculated between CDR3 peptides within each V-J. Welch's t-statistics and random forest reduced several hundred V-J features to about 13, which were used in a naive Bayes classifier (R e1071). TCRdb reran the public reads through fastp at Q25 and MiXCR, keeping productive beta chains. Merged by CDR3 protein, the rows form single entries marked with the most common genes and DNA. TCRdb's processing, not the authors', yielded these V and J calls. The sample table lists fewer than 550,000 distinct CDR3 sequences, around a sixth of them with a count of one. Clones ranked in the top ten supply approximately 7.5% of the sample.

Spanning cysteine to phenylalanine, the CDR3 consists of 17 amino acids. Only CDR3 DNA is held: 51 bases, read in frame from base 1. Looking up the germline V gene yields CDR1 SGHVS and CDR2 FQNEAQ. The sample originates from a study of T cells in Graves' hyperthyroidism and ophthalmopathy (dated by TCRdb to about 2019). Background on the whole study: Peripheral blood was sampled at the time of initial diagnosis, prior to any treatment. A discovery cohort of 95 to 100 patients, 43 with Graves' ophthalmopathy and 57 with stable Graves' hyperthyroidism, was used to find distinguishing TCR V-J signatures. Prospective prediction of ophthalmopathy was tested in an independent validation cohort of some 20 hyperthyroidism patients and 15 to 17 patients who later progressed to ophthalmopathy. The approximately 100 discovery patients were randomly divided into training and test sets at a 7:3 ratio. Thyroid tissue and blood T-cell repertoires from about 6 Graves' hyperthyroidism patients were also compared in the study. Following sampling, methimazole starting at 30 mg daily was given to hyperthyroidism patients, and high-dose intravenous methylprednisolone was given to ophthalmopathy patients. According to the paper, TCR Vbeta CDR3 sequencing was carried out on over 130 peripheral blood samples, which came from under 50 ophthalmopathy, roughly 75 hyperthyroidism and around 17 progressor patients.

General study outcomes and caveats: Blood samples also contained most of the expanded thyroid clonotypes (frequency above 0.001), which suggests that blood repertoires may reflect thyroid immune responses. No statistical method was used to fix the sample size in advance, and group allocation was not hidden from the investigators. Ophthalmopathy was separated from stable hyperthyroidism by a 13 V-J signature model, with about 86% sensitivity and approximately 81% specificity obtained in cross-validation and 80%/75% obtained in testing. During validation, the model predicted progression to ophthalmopathy a median of around 7 months ahead of onset, with more than 60% sensitivity and 72.22% specificity.

Stable Graves' hyperthyroidism was defined as no progression to ophthalmopathy during 18 months of follow-up. Hyperthyroidism patients were newly diagnosed, had a disease duration of under 2 months, and were aged 18 to 65 years. Any patient with an uncontrolled infection, another autoimmune disease, pregnancy or lactation was excluded. Diagnoses relied on clinical symptoms, serum thyroxine and TRAb, thyroid ultrasound and orbital computed tomography. Ficoll-Paque density gradient centrifugation was used to isolate PBMCs from 10 ml of fresh peripheral blood. Trizol reagent was used to extract total RNA, and RNA quality was then checked on an Agilent 2100 Bioanalyzer.

Specimen: blood. The source of this sequence is a woman younger than 35 with Graves' hyperthyroidism. The rearranged chain carries TRBV7-8 and TRBJ2-7; TRBD2 agrees with 8 junctional bases. CDR3 loop: CASSLSSGVYSSHEQYF. The nucleotide sequence reads TGTGCCAGCAGCTTAAGTAGCGGGGTGTACTCCTCCCACGAGCAGTACTTC. Supplemented by the reference TRBV7-8 and TRBJ2-7 proteins around the CDR3, the complete variable domain is GAGVSQSPRYKVAKRGQDVALRCDPISGHVSLFWYQQALGQGPEFLTYFQNEAQLDKSGLPSDRFFAERPEGSVSTLKIQRTQQEDSAVYLCASSLSSGVYSSHEQYFGPGTRLTVT.